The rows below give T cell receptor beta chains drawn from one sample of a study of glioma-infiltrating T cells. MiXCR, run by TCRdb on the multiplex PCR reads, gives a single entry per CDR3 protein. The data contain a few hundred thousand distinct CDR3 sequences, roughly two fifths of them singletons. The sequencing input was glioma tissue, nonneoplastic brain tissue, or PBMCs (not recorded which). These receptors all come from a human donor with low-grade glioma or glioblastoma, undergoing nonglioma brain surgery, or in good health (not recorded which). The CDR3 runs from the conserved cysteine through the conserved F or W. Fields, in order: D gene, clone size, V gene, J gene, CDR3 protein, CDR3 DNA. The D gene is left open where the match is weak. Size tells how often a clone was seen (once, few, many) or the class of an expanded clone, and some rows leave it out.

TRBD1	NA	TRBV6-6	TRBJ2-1	CAISARTGGPYEQFF	TGTGCCATCAGTGCCCGGACAGGCGGCCCCTACGAGCAGTTCTTC
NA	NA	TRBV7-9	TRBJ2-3	CASSLPWLGSTDTQYF	TGTGCCAGCAGCTTACCGTGGTTGGGTAGCACAGATACGCAGTATTTT
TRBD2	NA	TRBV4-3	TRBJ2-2	CASSQQGGSGERFF	TGCGCCAGCAGCCAACAGGGAGGGTCCGGGGAGCGGTTTTTT
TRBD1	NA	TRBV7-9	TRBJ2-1	CASSHGQGFELPYNEQFF	TGCGCCAGCAGCCACGGACAGGGTTTCGAGTTGCCCTACAATGAGCAGTTCTTC
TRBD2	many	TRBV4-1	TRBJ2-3	CASSQVRSSGSTDTQYF	TGCGCCAGCAGCCAAGTTAGGTCTAGCGGGAGCACAGATACGCAGTATTTT
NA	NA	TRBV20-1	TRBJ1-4	CSASWGPLNEKLFF	TGCAGTGCCAGCTGGGGACCGCTTAATGAAAAGCTGTTTTTT
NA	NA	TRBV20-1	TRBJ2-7	CSAREAGYEQYF	TGCAGTGCTAGAGAAGCCGGCTACGAGCAGTACTTC
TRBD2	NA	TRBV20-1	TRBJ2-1	CSSRETRTSAGDNEQFF	TGCAGTTCTAGAGAAACAAGGACTAGCGCGGGGGACAATGAGCAGTTCTTC
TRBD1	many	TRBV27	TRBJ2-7	CASSPLDGTGTYEQYF	TGTGCCAGCAGTCCTCTGGACGGGACAGGGACCTACGAGCAGTACTTC
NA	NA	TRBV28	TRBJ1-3	CASSIRRRIYF	TGTGCCAGCAGTATCAGGCGAAGAATATATTTT
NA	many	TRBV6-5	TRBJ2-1	CASSYSSTNNEQFF	TGTGCCAGCAGTTACTCGAGTACCAACAATGAGCAGTTCTTC
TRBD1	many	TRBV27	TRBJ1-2	CASSGRQGPTYGYTF	TGTGCCAGCAGTGGACGACAGGGCCCTACCTATGGCTACACCTTC
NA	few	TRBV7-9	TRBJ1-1	CASSSSRAEAFF	TGTGCCAGCAGCTCGAGCAGGGCTGAAGCTTTCTTT
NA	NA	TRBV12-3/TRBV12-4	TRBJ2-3	CASIWGQDTDTQYF	TGTGCCAGCATCTGGGGGCAGGACACAGATACGCAGTATTTT
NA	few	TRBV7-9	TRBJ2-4	CASSSERSSVAKNIQYF	TGTGCCAGCAGTTCGGAGAGGAGCTCAGTAGCCAAAAACATTCAGTACTTC
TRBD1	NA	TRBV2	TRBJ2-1	CASRMDRSSYNEQFF	TGTGCCAGCAGGATGGACAGGTCCTCCTACAATGAGCAGTTCTTC
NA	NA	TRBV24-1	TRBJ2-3	CATFMKQGSDTQYF	TGTGCCACCTTTATGAAACAGGGTTCAGATACGCAGTATTTT
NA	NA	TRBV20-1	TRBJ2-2	CSARDAGSGPTRGANTGELFF	TGCAGTGCTAGAGATGCCGGTTCGGGACCCACTAGAGGCGCGAACACCGGGGAGCTGTTTTTT
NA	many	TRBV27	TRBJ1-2	CASSLRGGAYGYTF	TGTGCCAGCAGTTTACGGGGCGGGGCCTATGGCTACACCTTC
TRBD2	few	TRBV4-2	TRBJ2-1	CASRELGTRSYNEQFF	TGTGCCAGCAGAGAATTGGGGACTAGAAGCTACAATGAGCAGTTCTTC
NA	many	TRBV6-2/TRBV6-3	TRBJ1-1	CASSYSTENTEAFF	TGTGCCAGCAGTTACTCGACAGAGAACACTGAAGCTTTCTTT
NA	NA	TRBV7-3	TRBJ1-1	CASSGSRTEAFF	TGTGCCAGCAGCGGGTCCCGCACTGAAGCTTTCTTT
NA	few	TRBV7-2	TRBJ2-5	CASSLVSGRIQETQYF	TGTGCCAGCAGCTTAGTCTCGGGTCGAATCCAAGAGACCCAGTACTTC
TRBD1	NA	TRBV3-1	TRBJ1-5	CASSQGQGAQPKHF	TGTGCCAGCAGCCAAGGACAGGGAGCTCAGCCCAAGCATTTT
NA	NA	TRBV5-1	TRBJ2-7	CASSSPPEEQYF	TGCGCCAGCAGCTCCCCCCCGGAGGAGCAGTACTTC